This T cell receptor beta chain originates from a study of T-cell reconstitution after alpha-beta-depleted transplantation in children. As it was prepared, the TCRbeta library received unique molecular identifiers. MiXCR, applied by TCRdb to the PCR reads, yields one record per CDR3 protein. The sample lists around 600,000 distinct CDR3 sequences; over 15% were seen once. The table lists this clonotype with many counts. The source of this sequence is a human donor who donated a stem cell graft to a child with acute myeloid leukemia. The material was PBMCs from the stem cell graft donor, obtained from the stem cell graft.

In nucleotides, the CDR3 is TGCAGTGCCAATACTCCGGGACAGGGAGGTGAAAAACTGTTTTTT. This codes for CSANTPGQGGEKLFF. The chain joins TRBV20-1 to TRBJ1-4; 9 nucleotides line up with TRBD1. Germline CDR1 DFQATT, CDR2 SNEGSKA (reference sequence). Trimming at V came to 6 bases and at J to 7 bases, leaving 12 bases not matched to a gene. This CDR3 spans 15 amino acids.